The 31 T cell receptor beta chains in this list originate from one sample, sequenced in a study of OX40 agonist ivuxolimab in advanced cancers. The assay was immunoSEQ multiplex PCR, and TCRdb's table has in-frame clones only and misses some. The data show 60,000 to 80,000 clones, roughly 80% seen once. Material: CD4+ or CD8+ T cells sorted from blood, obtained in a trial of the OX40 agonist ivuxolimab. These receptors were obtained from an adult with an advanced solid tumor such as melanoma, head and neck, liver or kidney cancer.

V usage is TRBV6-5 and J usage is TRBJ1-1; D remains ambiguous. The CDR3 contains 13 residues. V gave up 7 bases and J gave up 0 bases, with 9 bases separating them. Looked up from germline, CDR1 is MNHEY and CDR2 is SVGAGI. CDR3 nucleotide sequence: TGTGCCAGCAATTCCCAGATGAACACTGAAGCTTTCTTT. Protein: CASNSQMNTEAFF.

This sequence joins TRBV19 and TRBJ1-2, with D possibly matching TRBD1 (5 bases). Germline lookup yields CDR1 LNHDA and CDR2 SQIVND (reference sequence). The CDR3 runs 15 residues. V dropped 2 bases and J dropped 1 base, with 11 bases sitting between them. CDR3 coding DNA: TGTGCCAGTAGTATACCGGGCAGGGTTAACTATGGCTACACCTTC. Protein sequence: CASSIPGRVNYGYTF.

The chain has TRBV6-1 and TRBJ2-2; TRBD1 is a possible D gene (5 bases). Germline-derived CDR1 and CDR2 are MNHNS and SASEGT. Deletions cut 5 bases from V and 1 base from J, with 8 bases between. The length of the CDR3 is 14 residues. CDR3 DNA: TGTGCCAGCAGTAGAGGACAGAACACCGGGGAGCTGTTTTTT. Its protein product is CASSRGQNTGELFF.

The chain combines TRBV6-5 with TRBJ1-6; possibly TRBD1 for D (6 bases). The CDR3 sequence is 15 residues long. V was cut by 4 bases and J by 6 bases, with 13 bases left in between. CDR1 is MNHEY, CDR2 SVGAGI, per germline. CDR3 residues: CASSSPGVVNSPLHF. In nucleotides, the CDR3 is TGTGCCAGCAGTTCGCCAGGGGTAGTTAATTCACCCCTCCACTTT.

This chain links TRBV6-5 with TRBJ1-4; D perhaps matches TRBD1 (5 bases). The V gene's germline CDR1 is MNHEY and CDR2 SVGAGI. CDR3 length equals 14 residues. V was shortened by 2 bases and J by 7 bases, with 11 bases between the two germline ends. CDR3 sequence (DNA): TGTGCCAGCAGTTACGGGCAGGGAACTGAAAAACTGTTTTTT. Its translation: CASSYGQGTEKLFF.

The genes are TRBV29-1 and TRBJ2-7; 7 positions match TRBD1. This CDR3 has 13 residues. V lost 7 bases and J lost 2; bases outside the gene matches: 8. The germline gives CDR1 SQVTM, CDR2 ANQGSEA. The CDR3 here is CSASGTATYEQYF. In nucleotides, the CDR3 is TGCAGCGCCTCCGGGACAGCCACCTACGAGCAGTACTTC.

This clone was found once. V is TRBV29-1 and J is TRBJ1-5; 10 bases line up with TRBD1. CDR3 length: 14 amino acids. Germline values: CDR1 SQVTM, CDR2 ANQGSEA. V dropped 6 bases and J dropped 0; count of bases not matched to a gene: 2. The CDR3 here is CSVGTGDSNQPQHF. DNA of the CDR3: TGCAGCGTCGGGACAGGGGATAGCAATCAGCCCCAGCATTTT.

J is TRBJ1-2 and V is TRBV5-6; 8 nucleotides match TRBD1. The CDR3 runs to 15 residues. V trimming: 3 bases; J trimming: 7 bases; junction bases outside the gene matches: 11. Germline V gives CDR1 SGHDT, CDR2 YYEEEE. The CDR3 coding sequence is TGTGCCAGCAGCTACCAGACAGGGGTGAATCCTGGCTACACCTTC. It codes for CASSYQTGVNPGYTF.

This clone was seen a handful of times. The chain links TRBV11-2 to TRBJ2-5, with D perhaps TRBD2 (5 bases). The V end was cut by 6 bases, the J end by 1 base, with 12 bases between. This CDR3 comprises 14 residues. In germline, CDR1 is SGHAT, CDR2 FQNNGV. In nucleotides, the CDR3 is TGTGCCAGCAGGGAACTAGTCTTCCAAGAGACCCAGTACTTC. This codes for CASRELVFQETQYF.

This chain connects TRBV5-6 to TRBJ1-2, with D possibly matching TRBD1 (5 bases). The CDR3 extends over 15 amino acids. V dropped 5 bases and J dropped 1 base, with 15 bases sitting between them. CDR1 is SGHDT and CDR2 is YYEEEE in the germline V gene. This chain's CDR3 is CASRFGGVGNYGYTF. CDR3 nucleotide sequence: TGTGCCAGCAGATTTGGAGGGGTGGGTAACTATGGCTACACCTTC. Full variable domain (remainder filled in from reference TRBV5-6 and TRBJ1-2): DAGVTQSPTHLIKTRGQQVTLRCSPKSGHDTVSWYQQALGQGPQFIFQYYEEEERQRGNFPDRFSGHQFPNYSSELNVNALLLGDSALYLCASRFGGVGNYGYTFGSGTRLTVV.

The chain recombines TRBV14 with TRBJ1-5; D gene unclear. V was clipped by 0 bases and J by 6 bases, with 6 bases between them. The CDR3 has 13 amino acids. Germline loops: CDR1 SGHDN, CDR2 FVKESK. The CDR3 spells CASSQDILQPQHF. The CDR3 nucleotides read TGTGCCAGCAGCCAAGATATTCTTCAGCCCCAGCATTTT. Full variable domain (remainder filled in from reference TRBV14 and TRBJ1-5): EAGVTQFPSHSVIEKGQTVTLRCDPISGHDNLYWYRRVMGKEIKFLLHFVKESKQDESGMPNNRFLAERTGGTYSTLKVQPAELEDSGVYFCASSQDILQPQHFGDGTRLSIL.

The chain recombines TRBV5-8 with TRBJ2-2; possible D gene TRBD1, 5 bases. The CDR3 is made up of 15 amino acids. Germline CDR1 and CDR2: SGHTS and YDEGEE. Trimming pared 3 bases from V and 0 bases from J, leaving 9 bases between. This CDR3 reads CASSSLTANTGELFF. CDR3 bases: TGTGCCAGCAGCTCCTTGACAGCGAACACCGGGGAGCTGTTTTTT.

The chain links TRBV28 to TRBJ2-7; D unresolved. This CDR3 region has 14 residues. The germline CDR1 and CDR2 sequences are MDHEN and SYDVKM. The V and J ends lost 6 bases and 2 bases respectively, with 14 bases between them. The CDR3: CASRITHGPYEQYF. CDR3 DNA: TGTGCCAGCAGGATAACTCACGGACCCTACGAGCAGTACTTC.

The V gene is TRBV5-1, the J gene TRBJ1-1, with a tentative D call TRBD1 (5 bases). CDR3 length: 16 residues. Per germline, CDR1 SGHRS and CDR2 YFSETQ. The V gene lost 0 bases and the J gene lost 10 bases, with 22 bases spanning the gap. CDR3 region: CASSLGPRGAVTAAFF. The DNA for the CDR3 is TGCGCCAGCAGCTTGGGCCCGCGCGGGGCAGTCACAGCAGCTTTCTTT.

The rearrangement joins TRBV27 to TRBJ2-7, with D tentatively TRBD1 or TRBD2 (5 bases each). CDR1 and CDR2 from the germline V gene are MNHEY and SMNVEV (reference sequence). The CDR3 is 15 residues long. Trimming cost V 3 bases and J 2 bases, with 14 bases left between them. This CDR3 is CASSLGVPGAYEQYF. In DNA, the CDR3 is TGTGCCAGCAGTTTGGGGGTACCCGGGGCCTACGAGCAGTACTTC.

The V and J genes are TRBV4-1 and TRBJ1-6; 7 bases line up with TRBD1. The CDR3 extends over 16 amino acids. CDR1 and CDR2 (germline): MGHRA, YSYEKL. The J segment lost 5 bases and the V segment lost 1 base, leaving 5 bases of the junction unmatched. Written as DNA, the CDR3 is TGCGCCAGCAGCCAAGCGCCCGGGACAGATAATTCACCCCTCCACTTT. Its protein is CASSQAPGTDNSPLHF.

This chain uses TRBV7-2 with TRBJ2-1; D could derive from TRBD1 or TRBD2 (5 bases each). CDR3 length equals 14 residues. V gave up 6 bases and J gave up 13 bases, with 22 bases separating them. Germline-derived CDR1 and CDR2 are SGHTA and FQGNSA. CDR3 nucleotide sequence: TGTGCCAGCAGTCAAAATGTGGGTGGGGGTCCACAGTTCTTC. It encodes CASSQNVGGGPQFF.

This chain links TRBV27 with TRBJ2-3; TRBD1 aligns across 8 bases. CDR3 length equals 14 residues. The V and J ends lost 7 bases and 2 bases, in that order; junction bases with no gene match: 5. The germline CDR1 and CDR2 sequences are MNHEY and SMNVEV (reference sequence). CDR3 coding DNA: TGTGCCAGCATCCGGGACAGGAACACAGATACGCAGTATTTT. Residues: CASIRDRNTDTQYF.

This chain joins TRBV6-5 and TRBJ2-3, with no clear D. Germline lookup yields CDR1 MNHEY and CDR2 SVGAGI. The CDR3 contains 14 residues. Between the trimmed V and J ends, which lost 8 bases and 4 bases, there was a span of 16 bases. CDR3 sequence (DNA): TGTGCCAGCCGCCAGCAGCCCAGCTCAGATACGCAGTATTTT. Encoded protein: CASRQQPSSDTQYF.

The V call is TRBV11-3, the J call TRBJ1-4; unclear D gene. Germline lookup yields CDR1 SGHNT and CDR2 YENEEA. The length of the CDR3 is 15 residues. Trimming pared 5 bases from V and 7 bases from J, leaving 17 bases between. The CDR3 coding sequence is TGTGCCAGCAGCCACCTTTCGGCAGCGAGTGAAAAACTGTTTTTT. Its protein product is CASSHLSAASEKLFF.

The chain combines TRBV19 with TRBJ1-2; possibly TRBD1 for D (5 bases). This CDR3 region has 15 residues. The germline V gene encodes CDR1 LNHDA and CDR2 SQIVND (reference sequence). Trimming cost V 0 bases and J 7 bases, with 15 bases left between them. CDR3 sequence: CASSIDPQGWRGYTF. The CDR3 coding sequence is TGTGCCAGTAGTATAGACCCCCAGGGTTGGCGTGGCTACACCTTC.

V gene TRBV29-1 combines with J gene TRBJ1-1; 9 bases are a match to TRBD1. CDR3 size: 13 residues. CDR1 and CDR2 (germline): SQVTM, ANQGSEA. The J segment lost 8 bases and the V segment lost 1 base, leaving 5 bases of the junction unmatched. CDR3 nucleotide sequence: TGCAGCGTTGAAGGAAGACAGGGGGTAGAAGCTTTCTTT. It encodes CSVEGRQGVEAFF.

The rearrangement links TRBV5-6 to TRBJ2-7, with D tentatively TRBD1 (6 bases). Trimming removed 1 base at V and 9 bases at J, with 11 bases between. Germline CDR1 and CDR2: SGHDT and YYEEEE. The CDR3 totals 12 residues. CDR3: CASSLQQGGQYF. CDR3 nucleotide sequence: TGTGCCAGCAGCTTGCAACAGGGTGGGCAGTACTTC.

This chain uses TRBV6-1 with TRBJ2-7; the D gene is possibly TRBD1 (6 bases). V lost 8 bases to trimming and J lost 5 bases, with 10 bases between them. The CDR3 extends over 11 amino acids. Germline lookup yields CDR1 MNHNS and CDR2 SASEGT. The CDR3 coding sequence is TGTGCCAGCGCAGGGGTTCACGAGCAGTACTTC. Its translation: CASAGVHEQYF.

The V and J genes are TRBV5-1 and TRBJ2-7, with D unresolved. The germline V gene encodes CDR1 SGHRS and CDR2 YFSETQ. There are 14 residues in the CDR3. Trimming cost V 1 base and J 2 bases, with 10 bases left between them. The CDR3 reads CASSLSPHTYEQYF. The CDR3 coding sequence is TGCGCCAGCAGCTTGTCACCGCACACCTACGAGCAGTACTTC.

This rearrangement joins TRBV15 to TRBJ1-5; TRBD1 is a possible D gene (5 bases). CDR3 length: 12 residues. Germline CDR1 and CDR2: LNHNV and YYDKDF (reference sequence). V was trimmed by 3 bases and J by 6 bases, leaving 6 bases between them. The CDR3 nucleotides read TGTGCCACCAGCAGGGGGGGTCAGCCCCAGCATTTT. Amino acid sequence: CATSRGGQPQHF. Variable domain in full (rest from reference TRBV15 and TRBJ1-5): DAMVIQNPRYQVTQFGKPVTLSCSQTLNHNVMYWYQQKSSQAPKLLFHYYDKDFNNEADTPDNFQSRRPNTSFCFLDIRSPGLGDTAMYLCATSRGGQPQHFGDGTRLSIL.

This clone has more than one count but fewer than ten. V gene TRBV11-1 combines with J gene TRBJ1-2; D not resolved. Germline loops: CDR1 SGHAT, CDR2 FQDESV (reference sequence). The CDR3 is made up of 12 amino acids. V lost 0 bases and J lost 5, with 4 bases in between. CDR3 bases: TGTGCCAGCAGCTTAGCGGGGTATGGCTACACCTTC. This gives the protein CASSLAGYGYTF. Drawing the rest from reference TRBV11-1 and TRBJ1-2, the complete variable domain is EAEVAQSPRYKITEKSQAVAFWCDPISGHATLYWYRQILGQGPELLVQFQDESVVDDSQLPKDRFSAERLKGVDSTLKIQPAELGDSAMYLCASSLAGYGYTFGSGTRLTVV.

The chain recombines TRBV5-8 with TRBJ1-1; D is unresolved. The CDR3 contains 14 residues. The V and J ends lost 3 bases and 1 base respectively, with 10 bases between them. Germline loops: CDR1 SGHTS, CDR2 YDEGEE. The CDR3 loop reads CASSSFGRNTEAFF. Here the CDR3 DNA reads TGTGCCAGCAGCTCTTTTGGGAGGAACACTGAAGCTTTCTTT.

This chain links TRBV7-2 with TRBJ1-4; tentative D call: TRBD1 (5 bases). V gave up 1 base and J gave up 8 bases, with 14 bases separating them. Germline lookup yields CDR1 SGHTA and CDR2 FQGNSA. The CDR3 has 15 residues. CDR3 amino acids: CASSLGGQGGEKLFF. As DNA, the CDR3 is TGTGCCAGCAGCTTAGGAGGACAAGGAGGGGAAAAACTGTTTTTT.

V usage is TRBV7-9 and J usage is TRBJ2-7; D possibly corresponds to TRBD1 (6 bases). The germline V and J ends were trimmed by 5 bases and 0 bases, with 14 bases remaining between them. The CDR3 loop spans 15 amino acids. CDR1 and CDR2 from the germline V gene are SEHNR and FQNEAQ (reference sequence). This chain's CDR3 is CASSPDRFFSYEQYF. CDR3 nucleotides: TGTGCCAGCAGCCCCGACAGGTTTTTCTCCTACGAGCAGTACTTC.

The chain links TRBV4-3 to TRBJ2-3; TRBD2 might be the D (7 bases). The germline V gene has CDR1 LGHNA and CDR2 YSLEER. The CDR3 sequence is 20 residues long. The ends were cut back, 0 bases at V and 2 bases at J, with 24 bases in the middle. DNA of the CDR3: TGCGCCAGCAGCCAAGATGTCCCCCGACGGGGGGCCCGCCCCACAGATACGCAGTATTTT. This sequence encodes CASSQDVPRRGARPTDTQYF.